These 7 T cell receptor beta chains share one sample of origin, sequenced in a study of cytomegalovirus exposure and HLA in healthy donors. Both 60 Vbeta primers and 13 Jbeta primers went into the PCR. The table came from immunoSEQ multiplex PCR; TCRdb's copy has only in-frame clones and leaves some out. This table has 150,000 to 200,000 clones, roughly 80% appearing once. Sequencing was carried out using PBMCs. The receptor set was obtained from a man aged 50 to 60 in good health and CMV-seropositive.

The chain couples TRBV5-6 to TRBJ2-5, with 11 bases fitting TRBD2. The CDR3 spans 17 residues. V lost 5 bases to trimming and J lost 10 bases; unmatched junction nucleotides: 19. Per germline, CDR1 SGHDT and CDR2 YYEEEE. The CDR3 DNA is TGTGCCAGCAGTCATACTAGCGGGGGAAACAAGAGGGGGGTCCAGTACTTC. It codes for CASSHTSGGNKRGVQYF.

With regard to this clone: The identical CDR3 is also encoded by other nucleotide sequences in the sample. The chain couples TRBV12-5 to TRBJ2-7, with 13 positions matching TRBD2. The J segment lost 5 bases and the V segment lost 2 bases, leaving 9 bases of the junction unmatched. Germline values: CDR1 LGHNT, CDR2 FRNRAP. The CDR3 spans 17 residues. In DNA, the CDR3 is TGTGCTAGTGGTTTGATCGCGACTAGCGGGAGGAATAACGAGCAGTACTTC. The encoded protein is CASGLIATSGRNNEQYF.

V gene TRBV19 combines with J gene TRBJ1-1; D may be TRBD1 (6 bases). This CDR3 region has 14 residues. Trimming cost V 6 bases and J 0 bases, with 11 bases left between them. Germline values: CDR1 LNHDA, CDR2 SQIVND (reference sequence). CDR3 DNA: TGTGCCAGTAGCCTACAGGGAATGAACACTGAAGCTTTCTTT. This gives the protein CASSLQGMNTEAFF. Full variable domain (missing parts from reference TRBV19 and TRBJ1-1): DGGITQSPKYLFRKEGQNVTLSCEQNLNHDAMYWYRQDPGQGLRLIYYSQIVNDFQKGDIAEGYSVSREKKESFPLTVTSAQKNPTAFYLCASSLQGMNTEAFFGQGTRLTVV.

The rearrangement joins TRBV18 to TRBJ1-2, with 8 bases aligning to TRBD1. Losses at the gene ends were 6 bases for V and 3 bases for J; bases not matched to a gene: 15. CDR1 is KGHSH and CDR2 is LQKENI in the germline V gene. This CDR3 has 17 amino acids. In DNA, the CDR3 is TGTGCCAGCTCGGAACAAGATACAGGGGGGATATACTATGGCTACACCTTC. The encoded protein is CASSEQDTGGIYYGYTF.

This rearrangement joins TRBV5-1 to TRBJ2-7; the D is unclear. CDR3 length: 12 amino acids. The ends were cut back, 0 bases at V and 6 bases at J, with 7 bases in the middle. The V gene's germline CDR1 is SGHRS and CDR2 YFSETQ. This chain's CDR3 is CASSLVGGEQYF. The CDR3 nucleotides are TGCGCCAGCAGCTTGGTCGGTGGCGAGCAGTACTTC.

This rearrangement joins TRBV18 to TRBJ2-6, with a possible D match to TRBD2 (5 bases). The CDR3 contains 14 residues. V was shortened by 3 bases and J by 4 bases, with 7 bases between the two germline ends. Germline V gene lookup returns CDR1 KGHSH and CDR2 LQKENI. The CDR3: CASSPGGGANVLTF. CDR3 coding DNA: TGTGCCAGCTCACCTGGCGGGGGGGCCAACGTCCTGACTTTC.

The chain is built from TRBV28 and TRBJ1-5, with D unclear. CDR1 and CDR2 from the germline V gene are MDHEN and SYDVKM. The CDR3 has 16 residues. V lost 3 bases and J 2 bases, leaving 14 bases between the germline ends. The CDR3 sequence is CASSLIRTLGNQPQHF. DNA of the CDR3: TGTGCCAGCAGTTTGATAAGGACTCTCGGCAATCAGCCCCAGCATTTT.